This T cell receptor (beta chain) is drawn from a study of cytomegalovirus exposure and HLA in healthy donors. Broader study findings: Accurate HLA-A and HLA-B prediction from TCR beta sequences was reported for most subjects. Among the sequence variants, a highly shared cluster was likely an artifact of sequencing. Most of the TCR beta V segments (in an earlier analysis) were productive either about 87% or about 30% of the time.

Primers: 60 Vbeta forward and 13 Jbeta reverse. Sequencing was performed with immunoSEQ multiplex PCR; in TCRdb, only in-frame clones are kept and a portion is missing. Found here are around 150,000 clones, roughly four fifths of them singletons; the top ten hold roughly 7.8%. This clone has more than one count but fewer than ten. Its target is not known. Germline trimming cut 1 base from V and 8 bases from J; bases unmatched to any gene: 3. Germline-derived CDR1 and CDR2 are SGHDT and YYEEEE. The CDR3 sequence is 13 residues long. The sample comprised PBMCs. This chain uses TRBV5-6 with TRBJ2-1; TRBD1 agrees at 7 bases. The receptor was isolated from a woman between 45 and 60 years old in good health and CMV-seropositive. CDR3 in amino acids: CASSLIGGDEQFF. The CDR3, as DNA: TGTGCCAGCAGCTTGATAGGGGGCGATGAGCAGTTCTTC.